This T cell receptor beta chain was obtained from a study of metastatic and nonmetastatic thyroid tumors. General study points: Benign nodules reportedly had significantly lower TCR beta diversity than malignant thyroid tumors in blood and tumor.

The germline V gene has CDR1 DFQATT and CDR2 SNEGSKA (reference sequence). The CDR3 is 14 residues long. Trimming removed 6 bases at V and 4 bases at J, with 16 bases between. Not a single patient had been given any form of treatment at any point before undergoing thyroid surgery. This clone was recorded at least ten times. Its antigen is undetermined. TCRdb reassembled clones from the PCR reads with MiXCR. Of about 12,000 clones in the sample, 9% to 13% were seen once. The clonotype comes from a female donor with papillary thyroid cancer or a benign thyroid nodule (not recorded which). Some clones in this sample may be carry-over from other donors' samples. Material for sequencing was blood. The V and J genes are TRBV20-1 and TRBJ1-5, with D possibly TRBD1 on 5 matching bases. In nucleotides, the CDR3 is TGCAGTGCAAGCCGGGGGTCACAGAATCAGCCCCAGCATTTT. This encodes CSASRGSQNQPQHF.